This entry is about one T cell receptor (beta chain). The CDR3 spans 15 residues. V lost 5 bases to trimming and J lost 0 bases; unmatched junction nucleotides: 7. CDR1 and CDR2 from the germline V gene are MDHEN and SYDVKM. The data were obtained in a study of blood T cell repertoires in COVID-19. About the study: PBMCs, B-cell-depleted T cells, or T cells provided the cDNA or gDNA that made up the material.

Clones were sequenced by immunoSEQ multiplex PCR, and TCRdb holds only the in-frame ones, with some missing. Here the sample spans 150,000 or so clones, about 85% being singletons. The TCR originated in a woman in her forties or fifties with COVID-19, enrolled during active disease. The V call is TRBV28, the J call TRBJ2-7; 7 positions match TRBD2. The specimen sequenced was peripheral blood. The CDR3 loop reads CASSSSGAASYEQYF. The CDR3 region has the DNA TGTGCCAGCAGTAGCAGCGGGGCTGCCTCCTACGAGCAGTACTTC.